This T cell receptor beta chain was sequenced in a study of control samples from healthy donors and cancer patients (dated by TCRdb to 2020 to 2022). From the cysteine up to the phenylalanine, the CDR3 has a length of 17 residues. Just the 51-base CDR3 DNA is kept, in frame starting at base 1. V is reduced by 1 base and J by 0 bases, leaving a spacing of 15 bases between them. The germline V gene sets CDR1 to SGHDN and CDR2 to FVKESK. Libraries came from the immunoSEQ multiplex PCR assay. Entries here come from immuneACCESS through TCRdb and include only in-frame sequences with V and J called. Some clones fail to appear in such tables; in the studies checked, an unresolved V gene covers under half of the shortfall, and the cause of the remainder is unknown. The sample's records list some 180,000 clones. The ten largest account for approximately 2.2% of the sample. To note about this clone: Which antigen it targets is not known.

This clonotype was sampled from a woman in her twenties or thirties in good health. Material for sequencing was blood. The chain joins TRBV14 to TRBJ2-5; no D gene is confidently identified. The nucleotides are TGTGCCAGCAGCCAAGGACCCCCACAGTCGTACCAAGAGACCCAGTACTTC. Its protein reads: CASSQGPPQSYQETQYF.